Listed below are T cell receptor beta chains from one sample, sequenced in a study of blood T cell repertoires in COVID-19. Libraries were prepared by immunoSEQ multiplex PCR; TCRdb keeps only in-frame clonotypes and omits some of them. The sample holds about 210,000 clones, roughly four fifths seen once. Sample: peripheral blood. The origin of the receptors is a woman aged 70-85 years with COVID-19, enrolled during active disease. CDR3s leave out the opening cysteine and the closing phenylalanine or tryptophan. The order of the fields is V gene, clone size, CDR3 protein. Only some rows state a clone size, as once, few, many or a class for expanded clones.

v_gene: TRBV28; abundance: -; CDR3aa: ASTPRGTAHNSPLH
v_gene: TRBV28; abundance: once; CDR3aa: ASSRVTNYGYT
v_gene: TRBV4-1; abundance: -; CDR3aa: ASSLKTSADTDTQY
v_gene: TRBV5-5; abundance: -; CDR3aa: ASSLAGGNTYGYT
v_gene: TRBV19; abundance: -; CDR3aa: ASSIPVRGIQY
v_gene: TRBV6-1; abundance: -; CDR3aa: ASNESGGLAGNTIY
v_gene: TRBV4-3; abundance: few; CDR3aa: ASSQVVGGYEQY
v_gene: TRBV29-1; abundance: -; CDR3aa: SVDRRVYEQY
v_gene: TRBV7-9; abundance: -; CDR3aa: ASSTLAGGYNEQF
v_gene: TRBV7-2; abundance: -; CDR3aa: ASSLNSGRTDTQY
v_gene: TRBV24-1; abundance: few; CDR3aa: AIRGTANTEAF
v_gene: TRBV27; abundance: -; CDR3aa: ASSLFSSVGVTGELF
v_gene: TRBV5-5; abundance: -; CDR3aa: ASSLYLAGGEQY
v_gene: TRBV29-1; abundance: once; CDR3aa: SVETGGRNQPQH
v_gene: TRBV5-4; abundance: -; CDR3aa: ASSRQGSPQPQH
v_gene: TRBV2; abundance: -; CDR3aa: ASSLTSGRSTDTQY
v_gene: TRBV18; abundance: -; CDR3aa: ASSPLAGINEQF
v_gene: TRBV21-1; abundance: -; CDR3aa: ASSKGSRAAGGETQY
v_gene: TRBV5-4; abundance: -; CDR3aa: ASSGTTYRPNIQY
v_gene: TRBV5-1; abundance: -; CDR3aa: ASSLQQVIPGNTIY
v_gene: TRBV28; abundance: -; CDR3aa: ASSRGRTGLSQY
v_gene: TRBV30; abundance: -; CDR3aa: AWRGGTGNQPQH
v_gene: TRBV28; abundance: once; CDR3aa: ASNRQSSGNTIY
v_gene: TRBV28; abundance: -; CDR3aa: ASSSLFWGVNEQY
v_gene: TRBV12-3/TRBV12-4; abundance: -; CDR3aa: ASSGQGGQPQH
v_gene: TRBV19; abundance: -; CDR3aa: ASSRGGEKLF
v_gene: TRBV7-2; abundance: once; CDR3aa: ASSSSSVQETQY
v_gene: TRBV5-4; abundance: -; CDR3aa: ASSERPNRPPGEAF
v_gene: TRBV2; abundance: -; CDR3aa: ASSLTGLDTH
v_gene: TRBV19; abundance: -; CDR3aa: ASHRTRSNQPQH
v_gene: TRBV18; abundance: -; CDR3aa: ASVGTSGYEQY
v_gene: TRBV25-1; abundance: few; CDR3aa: ASTPRTGTYGYT
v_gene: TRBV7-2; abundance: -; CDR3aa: ASSFRAGEKLF
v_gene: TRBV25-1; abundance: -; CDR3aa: ASSEVNNSPLH
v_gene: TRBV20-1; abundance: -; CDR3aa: SASRGNVNGYT
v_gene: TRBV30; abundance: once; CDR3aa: AWKGDGDIQY
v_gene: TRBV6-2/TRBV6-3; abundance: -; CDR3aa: ASSYRGTGGPLAKNIQY
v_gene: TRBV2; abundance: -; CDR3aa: ASSVTVSYGYT
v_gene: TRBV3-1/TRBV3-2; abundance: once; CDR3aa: ASSQAGEGGELF
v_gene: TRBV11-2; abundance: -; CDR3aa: ASGTNLNTEAF
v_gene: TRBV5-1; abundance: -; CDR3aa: ASSFRADTQY
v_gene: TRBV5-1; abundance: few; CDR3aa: ASSSTSGAEDTQY
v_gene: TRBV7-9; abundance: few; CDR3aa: ASSVSGRENEQF
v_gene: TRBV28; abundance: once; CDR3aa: ASSFGGSNQPQH
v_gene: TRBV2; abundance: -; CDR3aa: ASSERGDYGYT
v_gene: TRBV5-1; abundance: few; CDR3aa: ASGVTGDSYNEQF
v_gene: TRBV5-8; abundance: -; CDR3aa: ASSFQYTGELF
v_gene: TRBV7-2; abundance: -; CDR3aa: ASSTSSGSYEQY
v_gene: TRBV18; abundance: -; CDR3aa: ASSPGQYTEAF